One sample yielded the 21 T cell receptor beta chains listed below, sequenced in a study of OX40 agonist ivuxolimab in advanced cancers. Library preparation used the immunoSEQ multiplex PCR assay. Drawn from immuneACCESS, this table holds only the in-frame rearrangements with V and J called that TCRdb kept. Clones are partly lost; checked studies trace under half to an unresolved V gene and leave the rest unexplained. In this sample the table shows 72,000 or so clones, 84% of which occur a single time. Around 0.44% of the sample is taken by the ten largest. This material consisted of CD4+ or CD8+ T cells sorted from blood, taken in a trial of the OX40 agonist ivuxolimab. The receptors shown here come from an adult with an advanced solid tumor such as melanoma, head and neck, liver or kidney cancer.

This CDR3 is CASSPIGDFYNEQFF. The CDR3, as DNA: TGTGCCAGCTCACCAATTGGGGACTTTTACAATGAGCAGTTCTTC. This chain links TRBV18 with TRBJ2-1; the D gene is possibly TRBD2 (6 bases). This CDR3 comprises 15 residues. V was trimmed by 2 bases and J by 4 bases, leaving 12 bases between them. The germline V gene has CDR1 KGHSH and CDR2 LQKENI.

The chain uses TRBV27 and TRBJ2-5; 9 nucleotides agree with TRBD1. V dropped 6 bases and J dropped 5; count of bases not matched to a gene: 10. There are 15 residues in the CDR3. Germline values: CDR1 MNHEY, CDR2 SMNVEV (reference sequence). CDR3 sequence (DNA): TGTGCCAGCAGGCCGGGACAGGGAGTTTTTGAGACCCAGTACTTC. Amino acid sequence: CASRPGQGVFETQYF.

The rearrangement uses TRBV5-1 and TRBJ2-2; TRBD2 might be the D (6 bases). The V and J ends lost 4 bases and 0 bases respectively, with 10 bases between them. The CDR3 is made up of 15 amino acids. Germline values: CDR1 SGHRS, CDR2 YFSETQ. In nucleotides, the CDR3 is TGCGCCAGCAGCATCCGGGACTCGAACACCGGGGAGCTGTTTTTT. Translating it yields CASSIRDSNTGELFF.

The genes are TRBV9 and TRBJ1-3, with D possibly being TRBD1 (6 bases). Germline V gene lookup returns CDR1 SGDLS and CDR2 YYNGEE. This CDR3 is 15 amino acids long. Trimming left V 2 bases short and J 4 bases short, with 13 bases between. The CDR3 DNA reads TGTGCCAGCAGCGTGGCCGGGGGGCGCGGAAACACCATATATTTT. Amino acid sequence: CASSVAGGRGNTIYF.

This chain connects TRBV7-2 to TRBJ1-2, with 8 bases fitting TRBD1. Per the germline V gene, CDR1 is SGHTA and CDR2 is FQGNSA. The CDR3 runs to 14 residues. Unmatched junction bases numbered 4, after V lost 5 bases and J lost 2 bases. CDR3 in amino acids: CASSQDRVNYGYTF. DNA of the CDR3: TGTGCCAGCAGCCAGGACAGGGTGAACTATGGCTACACCTTC.

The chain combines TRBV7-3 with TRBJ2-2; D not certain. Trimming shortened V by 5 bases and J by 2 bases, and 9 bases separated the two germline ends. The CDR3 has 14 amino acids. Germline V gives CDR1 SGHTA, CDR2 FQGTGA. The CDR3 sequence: CASSPRTNTGELFF. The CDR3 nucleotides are TGTGCCAGCAGCCCGCGGACCAACACCGGGGAGCTGTTTTTT.

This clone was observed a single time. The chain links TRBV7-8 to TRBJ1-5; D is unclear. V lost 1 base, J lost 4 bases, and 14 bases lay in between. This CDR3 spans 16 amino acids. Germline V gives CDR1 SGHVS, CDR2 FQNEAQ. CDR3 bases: TGTGCCAGCAGCTTAGGGCCAGCCCTGGGTAATCAGCCCCAGCATTTT. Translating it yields CASSLGPALGNQPQHF.

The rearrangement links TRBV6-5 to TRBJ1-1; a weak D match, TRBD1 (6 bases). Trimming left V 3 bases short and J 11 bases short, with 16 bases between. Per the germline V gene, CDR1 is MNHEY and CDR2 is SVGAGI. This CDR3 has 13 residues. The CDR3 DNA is TGTGCCAGCAGTTATAAGCTACAGGGTGGGGCTTTCTTT. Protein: CASSYKLQGGAFF.

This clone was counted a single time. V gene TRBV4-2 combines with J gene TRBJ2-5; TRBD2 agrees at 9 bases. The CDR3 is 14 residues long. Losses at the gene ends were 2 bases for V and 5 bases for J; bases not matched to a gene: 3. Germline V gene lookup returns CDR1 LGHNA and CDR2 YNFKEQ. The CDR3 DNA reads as TGTGCCAGCAGCCAATCTAGCGGGGTTGAGACCCAGTACTTC. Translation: CASSQSSGVETQYF.

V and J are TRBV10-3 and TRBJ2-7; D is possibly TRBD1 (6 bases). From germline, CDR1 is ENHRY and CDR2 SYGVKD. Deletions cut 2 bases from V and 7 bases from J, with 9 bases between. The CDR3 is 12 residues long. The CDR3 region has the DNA TGTGCCATCAGTGAGCCTCAGGGGGAGCAGTACGTC. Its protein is CAISEPQGEQYV.

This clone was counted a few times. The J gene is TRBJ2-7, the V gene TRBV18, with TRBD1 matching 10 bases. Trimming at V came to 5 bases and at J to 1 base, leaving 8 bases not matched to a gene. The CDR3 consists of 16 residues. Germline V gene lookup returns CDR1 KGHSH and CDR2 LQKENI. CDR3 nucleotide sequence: TGTGCCAGCTCAACTATACCGGGACAGGGGTCCTACGAGCAGTACTTC. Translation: CASSTIPGQGSYEQYF.

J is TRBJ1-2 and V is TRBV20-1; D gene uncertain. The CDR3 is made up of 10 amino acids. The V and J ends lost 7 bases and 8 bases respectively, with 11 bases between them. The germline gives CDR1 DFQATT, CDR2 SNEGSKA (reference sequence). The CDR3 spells CSVPEAGYTF. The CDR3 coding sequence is TGCAGTGTTCCGGAGGCCGGCTACACCTTC.

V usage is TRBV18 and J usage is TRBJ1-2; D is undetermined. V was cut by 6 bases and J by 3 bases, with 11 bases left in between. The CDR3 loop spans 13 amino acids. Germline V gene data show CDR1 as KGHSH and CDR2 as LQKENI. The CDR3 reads CASSQAGDYGYTF. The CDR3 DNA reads TGTGCCAGCTCTCAGGCCGGGGACTATGGCTACACCTTC.

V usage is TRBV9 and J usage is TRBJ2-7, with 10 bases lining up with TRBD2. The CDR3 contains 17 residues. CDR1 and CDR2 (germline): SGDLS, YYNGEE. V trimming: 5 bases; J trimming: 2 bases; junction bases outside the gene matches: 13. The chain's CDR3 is CASRGLAGVIGAYEQYF. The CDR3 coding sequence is TGTGCCAGCAGGGGGCTAGCGGGAGTAATAGGGGCCTACGAGCAGTACTTC.

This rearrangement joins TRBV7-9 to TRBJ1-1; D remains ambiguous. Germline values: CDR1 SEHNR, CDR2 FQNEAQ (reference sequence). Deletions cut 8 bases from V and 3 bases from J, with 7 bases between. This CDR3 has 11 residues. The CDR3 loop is CASEDYTEAFF. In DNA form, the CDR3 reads TGTGCCAGCGAAGACTACACTGAAGCTTTCTTT.

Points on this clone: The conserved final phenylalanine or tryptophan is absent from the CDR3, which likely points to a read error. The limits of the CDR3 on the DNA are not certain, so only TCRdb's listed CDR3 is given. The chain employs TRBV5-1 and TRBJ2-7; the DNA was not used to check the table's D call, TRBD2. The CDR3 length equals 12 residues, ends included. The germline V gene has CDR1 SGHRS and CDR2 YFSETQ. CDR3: CASRDTSGLVYL.

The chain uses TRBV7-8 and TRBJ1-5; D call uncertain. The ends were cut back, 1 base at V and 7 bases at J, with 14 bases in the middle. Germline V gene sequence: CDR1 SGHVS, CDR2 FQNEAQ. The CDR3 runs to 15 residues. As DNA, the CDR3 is TGTGCCAGCAGCTTAGTTCTCCTAGCGAGGCAGCCCCAGCATTTT. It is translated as CASSLVLLARQPQHF.

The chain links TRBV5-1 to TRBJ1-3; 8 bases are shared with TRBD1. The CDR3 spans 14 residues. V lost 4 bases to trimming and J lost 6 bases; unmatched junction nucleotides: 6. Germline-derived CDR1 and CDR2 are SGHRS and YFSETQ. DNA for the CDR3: TGCGCCAGCAGCATCGGGACAGGTCTAAACACCATATATTTT. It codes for CASSIGTGLNTIYF.

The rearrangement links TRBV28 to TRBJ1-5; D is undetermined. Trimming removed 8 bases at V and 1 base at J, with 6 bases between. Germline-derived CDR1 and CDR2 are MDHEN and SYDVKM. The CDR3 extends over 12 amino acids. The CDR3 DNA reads TGTGCCAGCGAAGTAAGCAATCAGCCCCAGCATTTT. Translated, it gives CASEVSNQPQHF.

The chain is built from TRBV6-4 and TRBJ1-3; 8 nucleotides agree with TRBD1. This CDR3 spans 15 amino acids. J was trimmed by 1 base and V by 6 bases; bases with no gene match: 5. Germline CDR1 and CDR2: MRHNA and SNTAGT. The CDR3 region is CASRADRGSGNTIYF. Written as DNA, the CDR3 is TGTGCCAGCAGAGCTGACAGGGGTTCTGGAAACACCATATATTTT.

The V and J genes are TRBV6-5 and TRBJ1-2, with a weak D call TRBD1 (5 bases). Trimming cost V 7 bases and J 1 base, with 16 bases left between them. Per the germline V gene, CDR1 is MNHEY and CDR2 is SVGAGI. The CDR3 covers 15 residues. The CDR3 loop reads CASTVGQGVNYGYTF. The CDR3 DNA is TGTGCCAGCACCGTCGGGCAGGGAGTTAACTATGGCTACACCTTC.